The clone carrying this T cell receptor beta chain was counted only a few times. Its specificity is not known. This sample was included in a study of T-cell memory formation after mild COVID-19. General study points: Of the contracting clones, CD4+ ones lay mainly in CM and EM, and CD8+ ones in EMRA.

Germline V lookup: CDR1 SGHRS, CDR2 YFSETQ. V was cut by 4 bases and J by 0 bases, with 19 bases left in between. The length of the CDR3 is 17 residues. TCRdb re-analysed the 5' RACE reads in MiXCR, keeping a single row per CDR3 protein. The sample has 110,000 to 150,000 distinct CDR3 sequences, approximately 25% seen once. This chain uses TRBV5-1 with TRBJ1-2; D is perhaps TRBD1 (6 bases). The specimen sequenced was PBMCs or a T cell subset sorted from them (not recorded which). This TCR came from an adult woman who had mild COVID-19 (a few samples of this study predate the infection). Cell type and time point are not known. The CDR3 protein is CASSPQGPMEANYGYTF. In DNA, the CDR3 is TGCGCCAGCAGCCCACAGGGCCCCATGGAGGCTAACTATGGCTACACCTTC.